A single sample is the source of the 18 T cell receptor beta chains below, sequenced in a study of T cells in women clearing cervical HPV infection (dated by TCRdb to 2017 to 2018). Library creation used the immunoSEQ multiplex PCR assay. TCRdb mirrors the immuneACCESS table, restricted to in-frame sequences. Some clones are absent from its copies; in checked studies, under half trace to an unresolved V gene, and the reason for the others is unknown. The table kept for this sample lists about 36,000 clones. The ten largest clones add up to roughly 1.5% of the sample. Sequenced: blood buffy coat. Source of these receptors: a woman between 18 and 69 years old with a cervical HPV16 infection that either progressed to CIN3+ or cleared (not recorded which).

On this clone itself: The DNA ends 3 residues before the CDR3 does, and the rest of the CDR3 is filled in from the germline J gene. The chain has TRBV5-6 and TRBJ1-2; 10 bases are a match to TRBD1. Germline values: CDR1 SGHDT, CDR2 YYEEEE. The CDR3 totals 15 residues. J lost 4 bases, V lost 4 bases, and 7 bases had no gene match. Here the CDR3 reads CASSDGQGGIYGYTF. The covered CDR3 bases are TGTGCCAGCAGCGATGGACAGGGGGGTATCTATGGC.

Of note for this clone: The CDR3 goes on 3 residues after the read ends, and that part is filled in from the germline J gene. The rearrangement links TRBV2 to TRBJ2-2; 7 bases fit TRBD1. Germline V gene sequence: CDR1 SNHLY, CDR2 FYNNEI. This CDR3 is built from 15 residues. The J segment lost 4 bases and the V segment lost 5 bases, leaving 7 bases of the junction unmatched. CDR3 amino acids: CASSLRTGRTGELFF. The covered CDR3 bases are TGTGCCAGCAGTCTACGGACAGGACGCACCGGGGAG. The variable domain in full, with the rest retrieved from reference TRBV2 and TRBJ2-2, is EPEVTQTPSHQVTQMGQEVILRCVPISNHLYFYWYRQILGQKVEFLVSFYNNEISEKSEIFDDQFSVERPDGSNFTLKIRSTKLEDSAMYFCASSLRTGRTGELFFGEGSRLTVL.

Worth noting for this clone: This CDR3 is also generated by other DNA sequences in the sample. CDR3 sequence reads: CASSLFGWVAGSTGNTIYF. Partial CDR3 DNA: TGCGCCAGCAGCTTGTTCGGGTGGGTCGCAGGGTCTACTGGAAACACC. This rearrangement joins TRBV5-1 to TRBJ1-3; TRBD1 is a possible D gene (5 bases). With the read ending 3 residues before the CDR3 end, the germline J gene is used to fill in that end. Deletions cut 1 base from V and 2 bases from J, with 22 bases between. This CDR3 has 19 residues. Germline loops: CDR1 SGHRS, CDR2 YFSETQ.

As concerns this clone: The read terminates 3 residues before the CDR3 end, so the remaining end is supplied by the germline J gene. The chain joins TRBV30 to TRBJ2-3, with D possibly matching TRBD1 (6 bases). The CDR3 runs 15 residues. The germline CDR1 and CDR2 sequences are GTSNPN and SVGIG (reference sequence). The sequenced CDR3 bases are TGTGCCTGGAGCCCCGGGACAACGACAAATCAGCCG. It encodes CAWSPGTTTNQP. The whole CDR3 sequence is CAWSPGTTTNQPQYF.

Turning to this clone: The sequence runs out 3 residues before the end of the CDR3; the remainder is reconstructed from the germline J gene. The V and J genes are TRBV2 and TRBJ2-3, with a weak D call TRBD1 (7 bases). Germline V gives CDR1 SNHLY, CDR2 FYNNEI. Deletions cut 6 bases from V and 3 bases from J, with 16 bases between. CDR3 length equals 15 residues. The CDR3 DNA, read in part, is TGTGCCAGCAGGGGGGGACAGCTGATTACAGATACG. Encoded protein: CASRGGQLITDT. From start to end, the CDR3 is CASRGGQLITDTQYF.

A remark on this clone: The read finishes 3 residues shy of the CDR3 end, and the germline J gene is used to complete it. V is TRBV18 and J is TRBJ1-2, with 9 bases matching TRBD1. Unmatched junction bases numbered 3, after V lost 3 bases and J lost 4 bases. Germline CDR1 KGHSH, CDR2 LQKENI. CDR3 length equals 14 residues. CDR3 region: CASSPPDRGYGYTF. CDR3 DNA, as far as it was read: TGTGCCAGCTCACCGCCGGACAGGGGCTATGGC. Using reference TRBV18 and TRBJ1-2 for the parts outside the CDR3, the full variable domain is NAGVMQNPRHLVRRRGQEARLRCSPMKGHSHVYWYRQLPEEGLKFMVYLQKENIIDESGMPKERFSAEFPKEGPSILRIQQVVRGDSAAYFCASSPPDRGYGYTFGSGTRLTVV.

This chain's CDR3 is CASSPRGGLDTEAFF. The CDR3 DNA, read in part, is TGTGCCAGCAGCCCCCGTGGGGGGTTGGACACTGAA. The chain uses TRBV7-8 and TRBJ1-1, with D possibly TRBD1 on 5 matching bases. The CDR3 is cut off 3 residues early in the read; its end comes from the germline J gene. There are 15 residues in the CDR3. V lost 5 bases and J lost 3, with 16 bases in between. The germline V gene has CDR1 SGHVS and CDR2 FQNEAQ.

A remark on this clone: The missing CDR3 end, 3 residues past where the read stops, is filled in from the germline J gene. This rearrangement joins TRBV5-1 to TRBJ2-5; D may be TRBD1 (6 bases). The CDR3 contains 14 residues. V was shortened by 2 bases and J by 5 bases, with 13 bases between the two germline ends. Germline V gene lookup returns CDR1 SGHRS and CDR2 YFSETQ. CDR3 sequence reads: CASSLPGQWETQYF. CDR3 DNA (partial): TGCGCCAGCAGCTTACCCGGACAGTGGGAGACC.

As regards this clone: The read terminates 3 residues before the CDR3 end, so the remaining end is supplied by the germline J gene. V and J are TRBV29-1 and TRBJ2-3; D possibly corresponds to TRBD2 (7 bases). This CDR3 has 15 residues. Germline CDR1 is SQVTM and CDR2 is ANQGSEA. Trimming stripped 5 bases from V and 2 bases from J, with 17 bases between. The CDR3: CSVLAGASNTDTQYF. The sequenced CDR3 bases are TGCAGCGTTCTGGCGGGGGCCAGTAACACAGATACG.

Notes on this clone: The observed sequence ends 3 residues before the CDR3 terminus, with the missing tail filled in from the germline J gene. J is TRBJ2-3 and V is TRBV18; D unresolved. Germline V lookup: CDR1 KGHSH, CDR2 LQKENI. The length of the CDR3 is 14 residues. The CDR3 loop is CASSPPNSQETQYF. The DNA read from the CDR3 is TGTGCCAGCTCACCACCGAACAGCCAAGAGACG.

The part of the CDR3 DNA that was read is TGCAGTGCTAGATTCCCAGGGGCTGATAACACTGAA. Protein product: CSARFPGADNTE. The CDR3, in full, reads CSARFPGADNTEAFF. This rearrangement joins TRBV20-1 to TRBJ1-1, with D tentatively TRBD1 (6 bases). The read ends 3 residues shy of where the CDR3 ends; the end is completed using the germline J gene. The CDR3 contains 15 residues. Trimming left V 2 bases short and J 2 bases short, with 15 bases between. The germline gives CDR1 DFQATT, CDR2 SNEGSKA (reference sequence).

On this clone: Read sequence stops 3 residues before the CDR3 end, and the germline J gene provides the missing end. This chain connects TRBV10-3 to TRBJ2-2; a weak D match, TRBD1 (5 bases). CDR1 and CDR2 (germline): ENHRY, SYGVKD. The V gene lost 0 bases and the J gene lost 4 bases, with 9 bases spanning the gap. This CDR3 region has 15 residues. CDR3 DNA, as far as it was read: TGTGCCATCAGTGAGTCGGCAGGGTCCACCGGGGAG. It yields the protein CAISESAGSTGE. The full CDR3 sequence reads CAISESAGSTGELFF.

Partial CDR3 DNA: TGCGCCAGCAGCTTGGGGGGTCGGGGAAACGAGGAAAAA. The encoded protein is CASSLGGRGNEEK. The complete CDR3 protein is CASSLGGRGNEEKLFF. The chain combines TRBV5-1 with TRBJ1-4; D is unresolved. The sequenced fragment ends 3 residues before the CDR3 boundary, so the rest is inferred from the germline J gene. Germline V CDR1 and CDR2: SGHRS, YFSETQ. The CDR3 loop spans 16 amino acids. V was shortened by 0 bases and J by 8 bases, with 17 bases between the two germline ends.

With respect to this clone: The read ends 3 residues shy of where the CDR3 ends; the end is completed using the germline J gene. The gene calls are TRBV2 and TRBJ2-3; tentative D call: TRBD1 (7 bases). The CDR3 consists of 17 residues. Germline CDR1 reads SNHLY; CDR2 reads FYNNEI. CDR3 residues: CASSGGRGRGPQETQYF. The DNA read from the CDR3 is TGTGCCAGCAGTGGGGGGCGGGGTAGGGGGCCCCAAGAGACG.

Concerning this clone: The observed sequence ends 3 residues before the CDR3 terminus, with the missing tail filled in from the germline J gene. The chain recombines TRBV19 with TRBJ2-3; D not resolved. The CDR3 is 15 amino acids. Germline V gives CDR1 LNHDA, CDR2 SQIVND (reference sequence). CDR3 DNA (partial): TGTGCCAGTTGTACCCGTGCCGATAGCAATCAGCCG. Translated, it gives CASCTRADSNQP. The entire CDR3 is CASCTRADSNQPQYF.

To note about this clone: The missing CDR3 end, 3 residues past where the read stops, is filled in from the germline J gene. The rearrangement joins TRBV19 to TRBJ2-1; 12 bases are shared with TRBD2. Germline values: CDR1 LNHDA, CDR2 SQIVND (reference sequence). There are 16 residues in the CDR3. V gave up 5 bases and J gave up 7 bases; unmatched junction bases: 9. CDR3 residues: CASSSETSGGPNEQFF. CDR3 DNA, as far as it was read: TGTGCCAGTAGTTCAGAAACTAGCGGGGGGCCGAATGAG.

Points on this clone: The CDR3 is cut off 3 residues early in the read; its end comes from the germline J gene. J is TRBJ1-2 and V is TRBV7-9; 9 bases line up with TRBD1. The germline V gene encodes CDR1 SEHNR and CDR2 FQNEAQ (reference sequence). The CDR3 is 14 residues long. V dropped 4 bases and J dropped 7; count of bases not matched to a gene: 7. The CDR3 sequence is CASSSTGGAGGYTF. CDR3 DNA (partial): TGTGCCAGCAGCTCAACAGGGGGCGCAGGTGGC.

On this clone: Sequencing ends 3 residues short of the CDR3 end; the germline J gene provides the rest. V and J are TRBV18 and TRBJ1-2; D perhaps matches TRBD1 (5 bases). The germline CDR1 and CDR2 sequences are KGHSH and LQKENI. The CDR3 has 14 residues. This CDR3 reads CASSPSGASYDYTF. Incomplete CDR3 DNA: TGTGCCAGCTCACCTAGCGGGGCATCCTACGAC.